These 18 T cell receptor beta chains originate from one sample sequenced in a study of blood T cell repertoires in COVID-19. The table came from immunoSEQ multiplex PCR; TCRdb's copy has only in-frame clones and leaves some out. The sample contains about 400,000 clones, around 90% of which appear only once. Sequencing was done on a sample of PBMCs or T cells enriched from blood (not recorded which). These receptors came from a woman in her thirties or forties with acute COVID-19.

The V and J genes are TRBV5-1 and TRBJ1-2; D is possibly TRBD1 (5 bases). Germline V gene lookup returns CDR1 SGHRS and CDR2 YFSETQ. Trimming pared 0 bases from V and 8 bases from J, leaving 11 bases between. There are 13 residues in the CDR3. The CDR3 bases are TGCGCCAGCAGCTTGGCGCCAGGGTACGGCTACACCTTC. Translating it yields CASSLAPGYGYTF.

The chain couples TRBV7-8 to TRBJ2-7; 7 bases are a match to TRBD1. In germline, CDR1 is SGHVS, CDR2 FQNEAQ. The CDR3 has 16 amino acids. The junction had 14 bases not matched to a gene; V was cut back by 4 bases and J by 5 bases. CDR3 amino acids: CASSSRNRDSSHEQYF. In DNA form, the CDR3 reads TGTGCCAGCAGCTCCCGTAACCGGGACAGTTCCCACGAGCAGTACTTC.

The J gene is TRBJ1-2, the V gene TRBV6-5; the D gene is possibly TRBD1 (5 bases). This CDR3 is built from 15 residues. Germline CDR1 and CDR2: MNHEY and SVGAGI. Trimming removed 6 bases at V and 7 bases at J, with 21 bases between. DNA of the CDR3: TGTGCCAGCAGCAGCTGGGACCTCTCCGGGGGTGGCTACACCTTC. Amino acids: CASSSWDLSGGGYTF.

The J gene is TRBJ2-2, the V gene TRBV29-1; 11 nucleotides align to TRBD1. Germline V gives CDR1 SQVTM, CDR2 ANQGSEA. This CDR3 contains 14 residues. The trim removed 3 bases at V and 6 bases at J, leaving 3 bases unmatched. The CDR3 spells CSVEGQGVAGELFF. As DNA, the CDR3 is TGCAGCGTTGAGGGACAGGGGGTCGCCGGGGAGCTGTTTTTT.

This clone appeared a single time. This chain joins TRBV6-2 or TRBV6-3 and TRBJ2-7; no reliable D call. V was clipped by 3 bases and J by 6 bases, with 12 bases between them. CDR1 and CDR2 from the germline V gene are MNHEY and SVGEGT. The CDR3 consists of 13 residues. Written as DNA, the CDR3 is TGTGCCAGCAGTTATTCAGGCTTCGGCGAGCAGTACTTC. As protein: CASSYSGFGEQYF.

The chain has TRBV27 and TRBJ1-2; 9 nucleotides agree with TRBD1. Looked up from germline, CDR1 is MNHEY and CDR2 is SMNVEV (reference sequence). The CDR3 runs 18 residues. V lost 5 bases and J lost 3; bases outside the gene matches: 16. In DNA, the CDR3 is TGTGCCAGCAGTCAAAACTACAGGGGGCCCGAAGATGACTATGGCTACACCTTC. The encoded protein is CASSQNYRGPEDDYGYTF.

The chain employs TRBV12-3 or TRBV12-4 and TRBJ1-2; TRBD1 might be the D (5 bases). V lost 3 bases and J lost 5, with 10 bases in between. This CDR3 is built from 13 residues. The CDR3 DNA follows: TGTGCCAGCAGTTTTTCCAGGGTGTATGGCTACACCTTC. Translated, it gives CASSFSRVYGYTF.

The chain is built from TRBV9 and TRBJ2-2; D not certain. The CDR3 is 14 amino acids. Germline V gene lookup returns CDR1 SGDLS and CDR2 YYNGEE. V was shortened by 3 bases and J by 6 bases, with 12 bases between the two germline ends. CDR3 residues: CASSGYSAAGELFF. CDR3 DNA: TGTGCCAGCAGCGGGTACTCGGCGGCCGGGGAGCTGTTTTTT. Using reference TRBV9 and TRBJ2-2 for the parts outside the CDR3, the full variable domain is DSGVTQTPKHLITATGQRVTLRCSPRSGDLSVYWYQQSLDQGLQFLIQYYNGEERAKGNILERFSAQQFPDLHSELNLSSLELGDSALYFCASSGYSAAGELFFGEGSRLTVL.

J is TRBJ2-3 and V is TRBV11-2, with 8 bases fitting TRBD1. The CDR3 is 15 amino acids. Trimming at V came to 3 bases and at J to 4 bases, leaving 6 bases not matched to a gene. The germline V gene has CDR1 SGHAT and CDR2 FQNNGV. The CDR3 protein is CASSFRGQVADTQYF. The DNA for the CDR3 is TGTGCCAGCAGCTTCAGGGGGCAGGTGGCAGATACGCAGTATTTT.

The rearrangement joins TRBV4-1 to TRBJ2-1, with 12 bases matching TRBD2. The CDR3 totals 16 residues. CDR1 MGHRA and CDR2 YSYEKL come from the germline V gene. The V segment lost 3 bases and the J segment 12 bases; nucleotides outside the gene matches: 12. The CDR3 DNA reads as TGCGCCAGCAGCCACGGGACCGGGACTAGCGGGCGAGGGCAGTTCTTC. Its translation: CASSHGTGTSGRGQFF.

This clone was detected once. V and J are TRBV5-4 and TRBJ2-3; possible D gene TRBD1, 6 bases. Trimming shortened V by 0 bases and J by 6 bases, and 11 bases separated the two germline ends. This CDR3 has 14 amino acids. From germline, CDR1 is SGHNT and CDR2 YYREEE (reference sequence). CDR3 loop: CASSLARGGDTQYF. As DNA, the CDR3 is TGTGCCAGCAGCTTGGCCAGGGGTGGGGATACGCAGTATTTT.

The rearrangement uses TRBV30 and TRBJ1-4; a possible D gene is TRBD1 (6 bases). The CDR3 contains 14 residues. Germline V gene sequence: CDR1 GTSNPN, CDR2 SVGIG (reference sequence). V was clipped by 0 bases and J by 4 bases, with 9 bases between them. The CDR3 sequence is CAWSVGQFNEKLFF. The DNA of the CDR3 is TGTGCCTGGAGTGTAGGACAGTTTAATGAAAAACTGTTTTTT.

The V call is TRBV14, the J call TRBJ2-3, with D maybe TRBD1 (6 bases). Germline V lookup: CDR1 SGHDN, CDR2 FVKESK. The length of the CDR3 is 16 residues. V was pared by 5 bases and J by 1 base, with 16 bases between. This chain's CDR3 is CASSSGALPGTDTQYF. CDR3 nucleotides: TGTGCCAGCAGCTCAGGGGCATTACCCGGCACAGATACGCAGTATTTT.

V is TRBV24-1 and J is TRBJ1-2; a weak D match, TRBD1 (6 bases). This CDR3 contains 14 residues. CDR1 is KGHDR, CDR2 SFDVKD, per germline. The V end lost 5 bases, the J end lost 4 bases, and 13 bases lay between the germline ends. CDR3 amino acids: CATSGEDRPYGYTF. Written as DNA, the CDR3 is TGTGCCACCAGTGGCGAGGACAGACCCTATGGCTACACCTTC.

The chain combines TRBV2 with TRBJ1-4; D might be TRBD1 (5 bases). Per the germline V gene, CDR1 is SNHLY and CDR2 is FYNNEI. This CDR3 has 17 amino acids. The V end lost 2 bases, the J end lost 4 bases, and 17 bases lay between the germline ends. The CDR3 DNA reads TGTGCCAGCAGTGAAAGGAGGGCAGGGCAGATTAATGAAAAACTGTTTTTT. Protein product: CASSERRAGQINEKLFF.

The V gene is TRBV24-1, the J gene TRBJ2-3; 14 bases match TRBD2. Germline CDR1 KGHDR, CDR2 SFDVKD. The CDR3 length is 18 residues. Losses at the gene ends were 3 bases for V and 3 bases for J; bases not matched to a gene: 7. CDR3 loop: CATSDPKTSGGATDTQYF. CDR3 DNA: TGTGCCACCAGTGATCCAAAGACTAGCGGGGGGGCAACAGATACGCAGTATTTT.

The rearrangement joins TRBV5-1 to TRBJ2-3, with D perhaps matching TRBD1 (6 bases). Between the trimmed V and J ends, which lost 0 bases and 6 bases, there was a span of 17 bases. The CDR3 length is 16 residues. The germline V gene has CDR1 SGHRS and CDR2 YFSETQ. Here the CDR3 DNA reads TGCGCCAGCAGCTTGGCCGGGGTGAGGGGGTCGGATACGCAGTATTTT. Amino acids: CASSLAGVRGSDTQYF.

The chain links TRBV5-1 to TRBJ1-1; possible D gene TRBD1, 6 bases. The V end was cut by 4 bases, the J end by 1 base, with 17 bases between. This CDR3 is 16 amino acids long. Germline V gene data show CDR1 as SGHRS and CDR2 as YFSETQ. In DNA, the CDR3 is TGCGCCAGCAGCCCCCCTAAAGGGGGGGGGAACACTGAAGCTTTCTTT. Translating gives CASSPPKGGGNTEAFF.